The following is a T cell receptor (beta chain) sequence with its context. The antigen is undetermined. These data originate in a study of cytomegalovirus exposure and HLA in healthy donors. Study conclusions and caveats: Sequencing likely generated an artifact that appeared as a cluster of highly shared sequence variants. Presence/absence analyses took donor sequencing depth as roughly uniform. Cytomegalovirus-associated status was assigned to about 170 TCR beta chains.

Germline V gives CDR1 SGHNT, CDR2 YYREEE (reference sequence). This CDR3 has 15 amino acids. V lost 4 bases and J lost 2, with 15 bases in between. A multiplex PCR was run with 60 Vbeta primers and 13 Jbeta primers. Assay used: immunoSEQ multiplex PCR; TCRdb lists only in-frame clones, some missing. The table lists about 150,000 clones. The V gene is TRBV5-4, the J gene TRBJ2-5; D is perhaps TRBD1 (6 bases). Sequencing was performed on PBMCs. The source of this sequence is a young man in good health and CMV-seronegative. The CDR3 spells CASSVGGSGQETQYF. CDR3 sequence (DNA): TGTGCCAGCAGCGTAGGGGGATCAGGACAAGAGACCCAGTACTTC.